This T cell receptor beta chain was obtained from a study of neoadjuvant anti-PD-1 for oral cavity cancer. J was trimmed by 4 bases and V by 6 bases; bases with no gene match: 8. This CDR3 region has 15 residues. The germline V gene encodes CDR1 MNHNY and CDR2 SVGAGI (reference sequence). Time point reported: after neoadjuvant nivolumab, at surgical resection. Clones were read by immunoSEQ multiplex PCR, and TCRdb kept only the in-frame ones, dropping some. The sample shows roughly 32,000 clones, around four fifths of them seen only once. The chain combines TRBV6-6 with TRBJ2-1, with 8 bases identical to TRBD1. Source: PBMCs, taken after nivolumab (anti-PD-1) treatment. This receptor was obtained from a person aged 35-79 years with oral cavity squamous cell carcinoma. The CDR3 sequence: CASRVDRALYNEQFF. CDR3 sequence (DNA): TGTGCCAGCAGGGTGGACAGGGCTCTTTACAATGAGCAGTTCTTC.